This T cell receptor beta chain was documented in a study of shared clonotypes between healthy human individuals. The CDR3 has 13 amino acids. The trim removed 1 base at V and 12 bases at J, leaving 5 bases unmatched. CDR1 is SGHTA, CDR2 FQGTGA, per germline. This table comes from immunoSEQ multiplex PCR, and its TCRdb copy is limited to in-frame clones, with some not included. The repertoire includes 450,000 to 600,000 clones, 65% to 80% of them detected once, and approximately 12% sits in the top ten. The V call is TRBV7-3, the J call TRBJ2-4, with TRBD1 matching 8 bases. The TCR comes from a middle-aged woman in good health. Some clones in this sample may be carry-over from other donors' samples. The specimen sequenced was PBMCs. DNA for the CDR3: TGTGCCAGCAGCTTAAGACAGGGGCAGAGTCAGTACTTC. Residues: CASSLRQGQSQYF. The variable domain in full, with the rest retrieved from reference TRBV7-3 and TRBJ2-4, is GAGVSQTPSNKVTEKGKYVELRCDPISGHTALYWYRQSLGQGPEFLIYFQGTGAADDSGLPNDRFFAVRPEGSVSTLKIQRTERGDSAVYLCASSLRQGQSQYFGAGTRLSVL.